A single T cell receptor (beta chain) is shown here with its context. It lacks a known antigen. No per-base quality is available; no much larger clone lies one base away. The entry originates in a study of breast tumors, draining lymph nodes, adjacent tissues (dated by TCRdb to about 2016). Broadly, across the study: TCR beta repertoires were compared across tumor, adjacent nontumor tissue and axillary lymph nodes obtained from breast cancer patients. In human breast cancer, the study set out to assess how tumor, surrounding tissue and draining lymph node repertoires relate to one another and whether T cells might be exchanged between them.

CDR1 is given as KGHDR and CDR2 as SFDVKD, both from the germline V gene. The CDR3 measures 14 amino acids from cysteine to phenylalanine. Only CDR3 DNA is held: 42 bases, read in frame from base 1. Germline trimming amounts to 5 bases on V and 0 bases on J, with 0 as the count of junction bases outside the gene matches. TCRdb records Illumina HiSeq 2000 as the sequencer. Multiplex PCR amplification was used to build the TCR beta chain libraries. High-throughput sequencing was used to analyze the amplified TCR beta chain products. TCRdb reran the public reads through fastp at Q25 and MiXCR, keeping productive beta chains. CDR3 protein sequences are deduplicated, and each keeps its most common genes and DNA. This sample is represented by about 31,000 distinct CDR3 sequences; 63% of them were singletons. The ten largest clones take up 15% to 20% of the sample. Beyond this particular receptor, the publication reports: A scenario in which most tumor T cells derive from the lymph node and then expand within tumor tissue was judged to be consistent with the data. Tumor T-cell repertoires showed less diversity than lymph node repertoires and more diversity than nontumor tissue repertoires, and tumor T-cell repertoires showed preferential V and J gene usage. The study presented the conclusion that tumor T cells originate in lymph nodes as consistent with a hypothesis, not as something directly demonstrated. Tumor and nontumor tissue repertoires were found to be significantly more similar in luminal-like than in basal-like breast cancer.

The TCR was taken from a female donor with breast cancer. Some clones in this sample may be carry-over from other donors' samples. The chain is made from TRBV24-1 and TRBJ2-1; 7 bases in the middle match TRBD2. The sequenced sample consisted of breast tumor tissue. The sequence in DNA is TGTGCCACCAGTGGCGGGAGCTCCTACAATGAGCAGTTCTTC. The translation is CATSGGSSYNEQFF.